What follows is one T cell receptor (beta chain) and its context. Its antigen is still unknown. Coverage ceases 3 residues before the CDR3 finishes, and the germline J gene fills in the end. This entry comes from a study of T cells in women clearing cervical HPV infection. Study details: Controls gave blood once infection was undetectable; cases at lesion identification. Regarding the study as a whole: Associations may precede or follow infection; HPV-specific or memory T cells were not isolated.

Genomic DNA, averaging roughly 1,200 ng per sample, yielded TCR beta CDR3 via immunoSEQ. TCRdb keeps only in-frame clones here, not all; method: immunoSEQ multiplex PCR. The listing contains tens of thousands of clones. The CDR3 consists of 16 residues. Germline loops: CDR1 LNHDA, CDR2 SQIVND (reference sequence). The sequencing sample was made of blood buffy coat. V and J are TRBV19 and TRBJ2-3, with 7 bases aligning to TRBD1. This TCR was recovered from a woman between 18 and 70 years old with a cervical HPV16 infection that either progressed to CIN3+ or cleared (not recorded which). The CDR3 bases that were read are TGTGCCAGTCGACGGGACAGCCTAAATAGCAATCAGCCG. Its protein is CASRRDSLNSNQP. The whole CDR3 region reads CASRRDSLNSNQPQYF.